This T cell receptor beta chain was sequenced during a study of T cell changes during pregnancy in multiple sclerosis. Here immunoSEQ multiplex PCR was the method, and the copy in TCRdb shows in-frame clones only, minus some. The sample lists tens of thousands of clones, about nine tenths occurring once. Germline-derived CDR1 and CDR2 are GTSNPN and SVGIG (reference sequence). This CDR3 contains 17 residues. Trimming left V 3 bases short and J 2 bases short, with 19 bases between. This chain connects TRBV30 to TRBJ1-4; tentatively, D is TRBD1 (5 bases). This TCR came from a female donor with multiple sclerosis, enrolled in a pregnancy study. The sample was CD4+ T cells from peripheral blood mononuclear cells, taken before pregnancy. The CDR3 nucleotides read TGTGCCTGGAGAGCGAAGACACGCGGGGGGACTAATGAAAAACTGTTTTTT. It codes for CAWRAKTRGGTNEKLFF.